This T cell receptor (beta chain) derives from a study of early T cells in non-severe SARS-CoV-2 infection. On the study more broadly: Whole-blood bulk RNA, unsorted, was sequenced, and chains were unpaired.

TCRdb independently ran MiXCR on the 5' RACE reads; one entry per CDR3 protein. The sample has approximately 71,000 distinct CDR3 sequences; over 10% are singletons. Germline CDR1 SGHTA, CDR2 FQGNSA. The CDR3 spans 15 residues. The V gene end was trimmed by 1 base and the J gene end by 3 bases; junction bases not matched to a gene: 3. This receptor was identified in an adult who was a healthcare worker with PCR-confirmed SARS-CoV-2 infection or an uninfected control (not recorded which). This specimen consisted of whole blood, obtained at baseline. V and J are TRBV7-2 and TRBJ2-5; 9 nucleotides align to TRBD1. The CDR3 reads CASSLGDREKETQYF. In DNA, the CDR3 is TGTGCCAGCAGCTTAGGGGACAGGGAGAAAGAGACCCAGTACTTC.